The 4 T cell receptor beta chains below were found in one sample sequenced in a study of shared clonotypes between healthy human individuals. Profiling relied on immunoSEQ multiplex PCR, and the TCRdb table lists in-frame clones only, not all of them. This table has 2 million to 2.5 million clones, under 97% appearing once. Sequencing was performed on naive CD4+ T cells sorted from blood. Subset reported: CD45RA+ positively selected. The receptors originated from a man younger than 35 in good health.

In this sample, this clone turned up once. This chain uses TRBV10-3 with TRBJ2-5, with 12 nucleotides matching TRBD2. Germline CDR1 is ENHRY and CDR2 is SYGVKD. CDR3 length: 13 amino acids. Germline trimming cut 11 bases from V and 4 bases from J; bases unmatched to any gene: 5. The CDR3 protein is CAAASGGAETQYF. In nucleotides, the CDR3 is TGTGCCGCCGCTAGCGGGGGGGCAGAGACCCAGTACTTC.

The CDR3 spells CASSESEAAGQYEQYF. CDR3 in DNA: TGTGCCAGCAGTGAATCTGAGGCTGCGGGGCAGTACGAGCAGTACTTC. The chain carries TRBV2 and TRBJ2-7; tentatively, D is TRBD2 (6 bases). This CDR3 region has 16 residues. V lost 2 bases, J lost 4 bases, and 18 bases lay in between. Germline values: CDR1 SNHLY, CDR2 FYNNEI.

This chain links TRBV6-1 with TRBJ1-5; tentative D call: TRBD1 (6 bases). The CDR3 length is 15 residues. Germline V gene lookup returns CDR1 MNHNS and CDR2 SASEGT. With 5 bases removed from V and 1 base from J, the gap between germline ends came to 12 bases. In nucleotides, the CDR3 is TGTGCCAGCAGTCTACAGGGAACAAGCAATCAGCCCCAGCATTTT. Amino acid sequence: CASSLQGTSNQPQHF.

The J gene is TRBJ1-5, the V gene TRBV15; TRBD1 is a possible D gene (5 bases). The CDR3 is made up of 13 amino acids. Trimming took off 5 bases at V and 14 bases at J, with 19 bases between the two ends. From germline, CDR1 is LNHNV and CDR2 YYDKDF (reference sequence). The CDR3 sequence: CATSASSLGLEHF. The CDR3 region has the DNA TGTGCCACCAGCGCATCCTCTTTGGGGCTGGAGCATTTT.